The 23 T cell receptor beta chains given below trace back to one sample, sequenced in a study of blood T cell repertoires in COVID-19 (dated by TCRdb to between 2020 and 2021). Libraries came from the immunoSEQ multiplex PCR assay. TCRdb's version of the immuneACCESS table is confined to in-frame rearrangements and falls short of the full clone set. An unresolved V gene accounts for under half of the shortfall where checked; the remainder is of unknown origin. The sample table records around 130,000 clones; roughly four fifths of these occur just once. About 10% of the sample comes from the top ten. Material for sequencing was peripheral blood. The receptor source for this set is a human donor in a cohort sampled during active COVID-19.

The chain uses TRBV27 and TRBJ1-5, with TRBD1 identical over 10 bases. The CDR3 length is 15 residues. Looked up from germline, CDR1 is MNHEY and CDR2 is SMNVEV (reference sequence). The V segment lost 4 bases and the J segment 6 bases; nucleotides outside the gene matches: 6. CDR3 DNA: TGTGCCAGCAGTTCAACCGGGACAGGGGTTCAGCCCCAGCATTTT. This sequence encodes CASSSTGTGVQPQHF.

The CDR3 DNA sequence: TGTGCCAGCAGTAGGACTAGCTCTCGCTACGAGCAGTACTTC. Its translation: CASSRTSSRYEQYF. V is TRBV3-1 (or the pseudogene TRBV3-2) and J is TRBJ2-7; 8 bases match TRBD2. Germline CDR1 LGHDT, CDR2 YNNKEL (reference sequence). J was trimmed by 3 bases and V by 6 bases; bases with no gene match: 7. This CDR3 is built from 14 residues.

The CDR3 loop is CASSLSRGANYGYTF. For the CDR3, the DNA is TGTGCCAGCAGCTTATCCAGGGGCGCAAACTATGGCTACACCTTC. The chain employs TRBV11-2 and TRBJ1-2, with D possibly TRBD1 on 6 matching bases. Germline CDR1 is SGHAT and CDR2 is FQNNGV. V lost 2 bases and J lost 2, with 12 bases in between. The CDR3 spans 15 residues.

The chain recombines TRBV6-5 with TRBJ1-2, with D possibly matching TRBD1 (6 bases). The CDR3 sequence is 14 residues long. The V gene's germline CDR1 is MNHEY and CDR2 SVGAGI. With 6 bases removed from V and 7 bases from J, the gap between germline ends came to 18 bases. CDR3 sequence reads: CASSPGTRKFGYTF. The CDR3 nucleotides read TGTGCCAGCAGCCCCGGGACAAGAAAGTTTGGCTACACCTTC.

Comment on this clone: Other DNA sequences within the sample encode an identical CDR3. The chain recombines TRBV5-1 with TRBJ2-7; 7 bases agree with TRBD1. The CDR3 is 15 residues long. Germline CDR1 is SGHRS and CDR2 is YFSETQ. Trimming took 0 bases from V and 2 from J; bases not matched to a gene: 5. CDR3 in amino acids: CASSLGQGVTYEQYF. The CDR3 nucleotides read TGCGCCAGCAGCTTGGGGCAGGGGGTTACCTACGAGCAGTACTTC.

There are a few counts of this clone. This sequence joins TRBV11-2 and TRBJ1-6; 9 bases are a match to TRBD1. With V trimmed by 4 bases and J by 9 bases, 7 bases remained unmatched. CDR3 length: 15 amino acids. Germline assignment: CDR1 SGHAT and CDR2 FQNNGV. The CDR3 DNA follows: TGTGCCAGCAGCTCACAGGGGGCCTCAGGTTCACCCCTCCACTTT. Translating it yields CASSSQGASGSPLHF.

The chain is built from TRBV10-2 and TRBJ2-7, with D possibly being TRBD1 (5 bases). The CDR3 is made up of 15 amino acids. V was pared by 2 bases and J by 2 bases, with 13 bases between. In germline, CDR1 is WSHSY, CDR2 SAAADI. In DNA form, the CDR3 reads TGCGCCAGCAGTGAGGGACAACCTGGTGCCTACGAGCAGTACTTC. Translating gives CASSEGQPGAYEQYF.

This clone was detected a few times. The V call is TRBV2, the J call TRBJ1-1, with 7 bases aligning to TRBD1. Losses at the gene ends were 4 bases for V and 2 bases for J; bases not matched to a gene: 4. The CDR3 runs to 14 residues. Per germline, CDR1 SNHLY and CDR2 FYNNEI. The CDR3 region is CASSVGTENTEAFF. Written as DNA, the CDR3 is TGTGCCAGCAGTGTGGGGACAGAAAACACTGAAGCTTTCTTT.

This sequence joins TRBV9 and TRBJ1-4, with 8 bases identical to TRBD1. The CDR3 sequence is 15 residues long. Looked up from germline, CDR1 is SGDLS and CDR2 is YYNGEE. V shed 0 bases and J 7 bases; nucleotides not matched to a gene: 5. The CDR3: CASSVATGGSEKLFF. The CDR3 region has the DNA TGTGCCAGCAGCGTAGCTACAGGGGGGAGTGAAAAACTGTTTTTT. The entire variable domain, with the rest obtained from reference TRBV9 and TRBJ1-4, is as follows: DSGVTQTPKHLITATGQRVTLRCSPRSGDLSVYWYQQSLDQGLQFLIQYYNGEERAKGNILERFSAQQFPDLHSELNLSSLELGDSALYFCASSVATGGSEKLFFGSGTQLSVL.

The chain combines TRBV5-1 with TRBJ2-1; D possibly corresponds to TRBD1 (6 bases). The germline CDR1 and CDR2 sequences are SGHRS and YFSETQ. V lost 0 bases, J lost 0 bases, and 7 bases lay in between. CDR3 length equals 15 residues. The CDR3 loop reads CASSLGQASYNEQFF. CDR3 nucleotide sequence: TGCGCCAGCAGCTTGGGACAGGCCTCCTACAATGAGCAGTTCTTC.

About this clone: At the DNA level, this CDR3 is encoded by other sequences in the same sample as well. The chain links TRBV19 to TRBJ1-1; 9 nucleotides align to TRBD1. CDR1 and CDR2 (germline): LNHDA, SQIVND (reference sequence). This CDR3 is 13 amino acids long. Trimming cost V 4 bases and J 3 bases; bases outside gene matches: 0. CDR3: CASSRTGDTEAFF. The CDR3 DNA sequence: TGTGCCAGTAGTAGGACAGGGGACACTGAAGCTTTCTTT.

The chain joins TRBV15 to TRBJ1-2; 7 positions agree with TRBD1. The germline V gene encodes CDR1 LNHNV and CDR2 YYDKDF (reference sequence). The V segment lost 0 bases and the J segment 4 bases; nucleotides outside the gene matches: 11. CDR3 length: 17 amino acids. The CDR3 here is CATSREWTTDRVYGYTF. The CDR3 DNA is TGTGCCACCAGCAGAGAATGGACCACCGACAGGGTCTATGGCTACACCTTC.

V gene TRBV10-1 combines with J gene TRBJ2-3, with 9 bases matching TRBD1. The CDR3 loop spans 14 amino acids. Unmatched junction bases numbered 5, after V lost 6 bases and J lost 4 bases. Germline V gene lookup returns CDR1 WNHNN and CDR2 SYGVQD (reference sequence). CDR3 sequence (DNA): TGCGCCAGCAGCGCCGGGACAGGGTCAGATACGCAGTATTTT. Encoded protein: CASSAGTGSDTQYF.

The rearrangement joins TRBV28 to TRBJ2-1, with 8 bases that match TRBD1. CDR1 is MDHEN, CDR2 SYDVKM, per germline. The CDR3 is 15 residues long. J gave up 6 bases and V 6 bases, and 10 bases lay outside the gene matches. CDR3 amino acids: CASRQQGGGGNEQFF. For the CDR3, the DNA is TGTGCCAGCAGGCAACAGGGGGGCGGCGGCAATGAGCAGTTCTTC.

The J gene is TRBJ1-6, the V gene TRBV30; 11 bases map to TRBD1. Trimming cost V 3 bases and J 10 bases; bases outside gene matches: 2. This CDR3 contains 13 residues. The germline gives CDR1 GTSNPN, CDR2 SVGIG (reference sequence). CDR3 in amino acids: CAWRGQGGSPLHF. The DNA for the CDR3 is TGTGCCTGGAGGGGACAGGGGGGATCACCCCTCCACTTT.

This sequence joins TRBV10-1 and TRBJ2-1; D may be TRBD1 (6 bases). The CDR3 covers 14 residues. The germline gives CDR1 WNHNN, CDR2 SYGVQD (reference sequence). V lost 2 bases to trimming and J lost 8 bases, with 13 bases between them. The CDR3 spells CASSEPGTKDEQFF. CDR3 bases: TGCGCCAGCAGTGAGCCCGGGACAAAGGATGAGCAGTTCTTC.

The chain joins TRBV30 to TRBJ1-4; 7 nucleotides match TRBD1. This CDR3 is 11 amino acids long. CDR1 and CDR2 from the germline V gene are GTSNPN and SVGIG (reference sequence). Germline trimming cut 7 bases from V and 9 bases from J; bases unmatched to any gene: 5. CDR3 DNA: TGTGCCTTGACAGGGCCGAAAAAACTGTTTTTT. Translated: CALTGPKKLFF.

This clone occurred once. This chain uses TRBV11-3 with TRBJ2-1; 10 bases line up with TRBD2. Germline V gives CDR1 SGHNT, CDR2 YENEEA. The length of the CDR3 is 16 residues. The ends lost 4 bases at V and 3 bases at J; junction bases unmatched: 6. CDR3 loop: CASSSKRGGGYNEQFF. In DNA, the CDR3 is TGTGCCAGCAGCTCGAAGCGGGGGGGAGGCTACAATGAGCAGTTCTTC.

The V gene is TRBV9, the J gene TRBJ2-1, with D perhaps matching TRBD1 (6 bases). Germline CDR1 reads SGDLS; CDR2 reads YYNGEE. The CDR3 length is 16 residues. Trimming cost V 2 bases and J 0 bases, with 12 bases left between them. CDR3 nucleotide sequence: TGTGCCAGCAGCGTCACAACAGGGAGCTCCTACAATGAGCAGTTCTTC. As protein: CASSVTTGSSYNEQFF.

The sample holds one count of this clone. This rearrangement joins TRBV18 to TRBJ1-1, with D perhaps TRBD1 (5 bases). Germline V lookup: CDR1 KGHSH, CDR2 LQKENI. The CDR3 covers 14 residues. Between the trimmed V and J ends, which lost 3 bases and 9 bases, there was a span of 17 bases. Here the CDR3 DNA reads TGTGCCAGCTCACCCGGGGGGAGGGGAGTTCAAGCTTTCTTT. Protein sequence: CASSPGGRGVQAFF. The variable domain in full, completed from reference TRBV18 and TRBJ1-1, reads NAGVMQNPRHLVRRRGQEARLRCSPMKGHSHVYWYRQLPEEGLKFMVYLQKENIIDESGMPKERFSAEFPKEGPSILRIQQVVRGDSAAYFCASSPGGRGVQAFFGQGTRLTVV.

The genes are TRBV6-4 and TRBJ1-5; D is possibly TRBD1 (5 bases). Germline CDR1 is MRHNA and CDR2 is SNTAGT. The V gene lost 5 bases and the J gene lost 4 bases, with 18 bases spanning the gap. The CDR3 is 16 amino acids. The CDR3 loop reads CASSHVSREGNQPQHF. CDR3 bases: TGTGCCAGCAGTCACGTGAGTAGGGAGGGGAATCAGCCCCAGCATTTT.

The chain carries TRBV5-6 and TRBJ2-5; 9 bases map to TRBD2. Trimming at V came to 0 bases and at J to 3 bases, leaving 3 bases not matched to a gene. CDR1 is SGHDT and CDR2 is YYEEEE in the germline V gene. The CDR3 has 15 residues. CDR3 sequence: CASSLVGLAEETQYF. In DNA, the CDR3 is TGTGCCAGCAGCTTGGTGGGACTAGCAGAAGAGACCCAGTACTTC.

This rearrangement joins TRBV7-9 to TRBJ2-1; D ambiguous. This CDR3 is 16 amino acids long. Looked up from germline, CDR1 is SEHNR and CDR2 is FQNEAQ (reference sequence). Deletions cut 1 base from V and 0 bases from J, with 10 bases between. The CDR3 DNA follows: TGTGCCAGCAGCTTAGGACTGTTAAGCTCCTACAATGAGCAGTTCTTC. It specifies CASSLGLLSSYNEQFF.